What follows are 4 T cell receptor beta chains derived from one specimen sequenced in a study of tumor-infiltrating lymphocytes in localized non-small cell lung cancer. Using immunoSEQ multiplex PCR, the repertoire was profiled, and TCRdb retains in-frame clones only, with some absent. The table has 13,000 or so clones, approximately 73% seen once; the top ten hold roughly a tenth. The sequenced material came from uninvolved lung tissue not adjacent to the tumor. The receptor set was obtained from a human donor with non-small cell lung cancer.

The V and J genes are TRBV6-5 and TRBJ1-6; no firm D call. The CDR3 is 16 amino acids. Germline assignment: CDR1 MNHEY and CDR2 SVGAGI. Trimming stripped 4 bases from V and 7 bases from J, with 17 bases between. The CDR3 sequence: CASSFEVLDSNSPLHF. CDR3 bases: TGTGCCAGCAGTTTTGAAGTTTTGGACTCAAATTCACCCCTCCACTTT.

This chain links TRBV10-1 with TRBJ2-7; 7 bases are shared with TRBD1. The length of the CDR3 is 14 residues. V was clipped by 8 bases and J by 3 bases; unmatched bases: 10. Germline CDR1 WNHNN, CDR2 SYGVQD (reference sequence). CDR3 sequence: CASPHRDSHYEQYV. The CDR3 DNA reads TGCGCCAGCCCCCACCGGGACAGTCACTACGAGCAGTACGTC.

The CDR3 is CASSVVPRTDTQYF. CDR3 DNA sequence: TGTGCCAGCAGCGTAGTCCCGCGTACAGATACGCAGTATTTT. The V call is TRBV9, the J call TRBJ2-3; D uncertain. Germline V gene lookup returns CDR1 SGDLS and CDR2 YYNGEE. The CDR3 length is 14 residues. Trimming removed 0 bases at V and 3 bases at J, with 8 bases between.

This clone was recorded a few times. The CDR3 is CASSMDQGAYGYTF. In DNA form, the CDR3 reads TGCGCCAGCAGCATGGACCAGGGGGCCTATGGCTACACCTTC. The chain employs TRBV5-1 and TRBJ1-2, with 8 bases identical to TRBD1. Germline V gene lookup returns CDR1 SGHRS and CDR2 YFSETQ. CDR3 length equals 14 residues. Unmatched junction bases numbered 6, after V lost 4 bases and J lost 4 bases.